These T cell receptor beta chains were read from a single sample in a study of blood T cell repertoires in COVID-19. The assay was immunoSEQ multiplex PCR, and TCRdb's table has in-frame clones only and misses some. The sample lists about 200,000 clones; less than 90% were seen once. Input material: peripheral blood. The receptors derive from a woman between 50 and 59 years old with acute or convalescent COVID-19. The CDR3 runs from the conserved cysteine through the conserved F or W. Each record gives: D gene, J gene, V gene, CDR3 protein. A D gene is named only where the DNA matches it firmly.

D gene: .; J gene: TRBJ1-3; V gene: TRBV11-3; CDR3 protein: CASSFVLGNTIYF
D gene: TRBD2; J gene: TRBJ2-1; V gene: TRBV5-1; CDR3 protein: CASRPPGLAGAEEQFF
D gene: TRBD1; J gene: TRBJ1-1; V gene: TRBV7-9; CDR3 protein: CASSWGQGGTEAFF
D gene: TRBD1; J gene: TRBJ1-4; V gene: TRBV7-6; CDR3 protein: CASSPGDRGGEKLFF
D gene: .; J gene: TRBJ1-2; V gene: TRBV4-3; CDR3 protein: CASSQYPKGYGYTF
D gene: TRBD2; J gene: TRBJ2-3; V gene: TRBV7-2; CDR3 protein: CASSLGWREGQDTQYF
D gene: TRBD1; J gene: TRBJ1-2; V gene: TRBV25-1; CDR3 protein: CASSVRTGTNYGYTF
D gene: .; J gene: TRBJ2-7; V gene: TRBV2; CDR3 protein: CASRGTTYEQYF
D gene: .; J gene: TRBJ1-1; V gene: TRBV4-1; CDR3 protein: CASSHPPRDTEAFF
D gene: .; J gene: TRBJ2-1; V gene: TRBV18; CDR3 protein: CASSPRLDSYNEQFF
D gene: .; J gene: TRBJ1-2; V gene: TRBV12-3/TRBV12-4; CDR3 protein: CASSEQNNYGYTF
D gene: .; J gene: TRBJ1-2; V gene: TRBV12-3/TRBV12-4; CDR3 protein: CASSFGVNYGYTF
D gene: TRBD2; J gene: TRBJ2-7; V gene: TRBV7-2; CDR3 protein: CASSSWLAGTSYEQYF
D gene: .; J gene: TRBJ2-5; V gene: TRBV28; CDR3 protein: CASSLKADPETQYF
D gene: TRBD2; J gene: TRBJ2-3; V gene: TRBV5-6; CDR3 protein: CASGTSGGRPTDTQYF
D gene: TRBD2; J gene: TRBJ2-2; V gene: TRBV4-1; CDR3 protein: CASSQVLAGAGELFF
D gene: .; J gene: TRBJ1-6; V gene: TRBV19; CDR3 protein: CASPWAGNSPLHF
D gene: TRBD1; J gene: TRBJ2-7; V gene: TRBV29-1; CDR3 protein: CSVERDRGYEQYF
D gene: .; J gene: TRBJ2-2; V gene: TRBV3-1/TRBV3-2; CDR3 protein: CASSQAVHTGELFF
D gene: .; J gene: TRBJ1-3; V gene: TRBV2; CDR3 protein: CASAGLSGNTIYF
D gene: .; J gene: TRBJ2-3; V gene: TRBV11-3; CDR3 protein: CASSLGGEGYPDTQYF
D gene: TRBD2; J gene: TRBJ2-7; V gene: TRBV3-1/TRBV3-2; CDR3 protein: CASYSGSTYEQYF
D gene: .; J gene: TRBJ1-1; V gene: TRBV14; CDR3 protein: CASSHTGSTEAFF
D gene: .; J gene: TRBJ2-7; V gene: TRBV2; CDR3 protein: CASTEGWYYEQYF
D gene: .; J gene: TRBJ2-1; V gene: TRBV28; CDR3 protein: CASSLVVAGGYNEQFF
D gene: .; J gene: TRBJ2-1; V gene: TRBV3-1/TRBV3-2; CDR3 protein: CASSDIYNEQFF
D gene: TRBD1; J gene: TRBJ1-2; V gene: TRBV27; CDR3 protein: CASSPSPDRGVGYTF
D gene: .; J gene: TRBJ2-6; V gene: TRBV10-3; CDR3 protein: CAISVEGGANVLTF
D gene: .; J gene: TRBJ2-2; V gene: TRBV4-3; CDR3 protein: CASSHHRVDTGELFF
D gene: TRBD2; J gene: TRBJ2-2; V gene: TRBV14; CDR3 protein: CASSPRTSGGTGELFF
D gene: TRBD2; J gene: TRBJ2-7; V gene: TRBV5-8; CDR3 protein: CASSYWGGTYEQYF
D gene: .; J gene: TRBJ2-3; V gene: TRBV7-9; CDR3 protein: CAYRELGSSTDTQYF
D gene: TRBD2; J gene: TRBJ2-3; V gene: TRBV3-1/TRBV3-2; CDR3 protein: CASSQGLAGVDTQYF
D gene: .; J gene: TRBJ1-1; V gene: TRBV30; CDR3 protein: CASTGSDTEAFF
D gene: .; J gene: TRBJ1-2; V gene: TRBV6-1; CDR3 protein: CASSEALSPEDYGYTF
D gene: TRBD1; J gene: TRBJ2-3; V gene: TRBV5-1; CDR3 protein: CASSMTGNVDTQYF
D gene: .; J gene: TRBJ2-3; V gene: TRBV24-1; CDR3 protein: CATSDWGEDTQYF
D gene: .; J gene: TRBJ1-6; V gene: TRBV11-2; CDR3 protein: CASSLARLNSPLHF
D gene: TRBD1; J gene: TRBJ2-7; V gene: TRBV7-9; CDR3 protein: CASRGLGQGRFEQYF
D gene: .; J gene: TRBJ2-3; V gene: TRBV7-3; CDR3 protein: CASSPTSSTDTQYF
D gene: TRBD1; J gene: TRBJ2-3; V gene: TRBV6-5; CDR3 protein: CAVQRDSPNTQYF
D gene: TRBD1; J gene: TRBJ2-7; V gene: TRBV18; CDR3 protein: CASSPGTGATYEQYF
D gene: TRBD1; J gene: TRBJ1-2; V gene: TRBV12-3/TRBV12-4; CDR3 protein: CASSSRTGGYTF
D gene: TRBD1; J gene: TRBJ1-1; V gene: TRBV30; CDR3 protein: CACRGLTTEAFF
D gene: TRBD1; J gene: TRBJ1-4; V gene: TRBV27; CDR3 protein: CASSLRGTGEGNEKLFF
D gene: .; J gene: TRBJ2-7; V gene: TRBV7-3; CDR3 protein: CASSLMRIRGPGYEQYF
D gene: .; J gene: TRBJ1-6; V gene: TRBV30; CDR3 protein: CAWSVQLSPLHF
D gene: .; J gene: TRBJ2-1; V gene: TRBV11-2; CDR3 protein: CASSSSGPGLGEQFF
D gene: .; J gene: TRBJ1-4; V gene: TRBV4-1; CDR3 protein: CASSQGGLEKLFF
D gene: .; J gene: TRBJ1-5; V gene: TRBV10-2; CDR3 protein: CASSFTGNQPQHF